A single sample gave rise to the 18 T cell receptor beta chains below, sequenced in a study of cytomegalovirus exposure and HLA in healthy donors. PCR primers comprised 60 Vbeta and 13 Jbeta primers. Method: immunoSEQ multiplex PCR; TCRdb's copy keeps in-frame clones and lacks some. The sample has nearly 80,000 clones, 79% seen once. Sequencing input: PBMCs. These receptors all come from a woman in her 40s in good health and CMV-seropositive.

The V and J genes are TRBV30 and TRBJ1-4, with a tentative D call TRBD1 (6 bases). Trimming removed 0 bases at V and 7 bases at J, with 12 bases between. From germline, CDR1 is GTSNPN and CDR2 SVGIG (reference sequence). The CDR3 runs to 14 residues. CDR3 DNA: TGTGCCTGGAGTGTACTGGCAGGGGTTGAAAAACTGTTTTTT. Translation gives CAWSVLAGVEKLFF.

V usage is TRBV4-2 and J usage is TRBJ1-2; D gene unclear. V lost 0 bases and J lost 2, with 7 bases in between. Germline V gene lookup returns CDR1 LGHNA and CDR2 YNFKEQ. The CDR3 length is 14 residues. The CDR3 DNA sequence: TGTGCCAGCAGCCAAGATCGCGTCAACTATGGCTACACCTTC. This codes for CASSQDRVNYGYTF.

The chain combines TRBV6-5 with TRBJ1-1; the D is unclear. CDR3 size: 13 residues. V was cut by 0 bases and J by 8 bases, with 10 bases left in between. Per the germline V gene, CDR1 is MNHEY and CDR2 is SVGAGI. CDR3 region: CASSYSLGGEAFF. CDR3 bases: TGTGCCAGCAGTTACTCGTTGGGAGGAGAAGCTTTCTTT.

This chain uses TRBV5-4 with TRBJ2-6; TRBD2 agrees at 8 bases. This CDR3 spans 19 amino acids. Trimming at V came to 1 base and at J to 4 bases, leaving 13 bases not matched to a gene. From germline, CDR1 is SGHNT and CDR2 YYREEE (reference sequence). This CDR3 is CASSLLGSGILTGANVLTF. The DNA of the CDR3 is TGTGCCAGCAGCTTGTTGGGTAGCGGGATTCTTACCGGGGCCAACGTCCTGACTTTC.

In its sample, this clone was seen once. The chain employs TRBV7-9 and TRBJ2-5; TRBD2 aligns across 7 bases. In germline, CDR1 is SEHNR, CDR2 FQNEAQ (reference sequence). After removal of 5 bases from V and 2 bases from J, the junction contained 8 bases not matched to a gene. The CDR3 totals 15 residues. CDR3 sequence reads: CASSTGLGGQETQYF. CDR3 DNA sequence: TGTGCCAGCAGCACCGGACTAGGCGGACAAGAGACCCAGTACTTC.

The chain recombines TRBV2 with TRBJ1-5, with D perhaps matching TRBD1 (5 bases). Per germline, CDR1 SNHLY and CDR2 FYNNEI. The CDR3 consists of 16 residues. Deletions cut 7 bases from V and 4 bases from J, with 20 bases between. The CDR3 reads CASTLGKVTVNQPQHF. The CDR3 DNA reads as TGTGCCAGCACCCTGGGAAAGGTGACAGTGAATCAGCCCCAGCATTTT.

V is TRBV7-9 and J is TRBJ1-2; D unclear. The CDR3 is made up of 15 amino acids. Trimming took off 5 bases at V and 4 bases at J, with 17 bases between the two ends. Germline V CDR1 and CDR2: SEHNR, FQNEAQ (reference sequence). For the CDR3, the DNA is TGTGCCAGCAGCGCCCACGACCGGGGTGGCTATGGCTACACCTTC. Translation: CASSAHDRGGYGYTF. Combining the CDR3 with reference TRBV7-9 and TRBJ1-2 gives the whole variable domain DTGVSQNPRHKITKRGQNVTFRCDPISEHNRLYWYRQTLGQGPEFLTYFQNEAQLEKSRLLSDRFSAERPKGSFSTLEIQRTEQGDSAMYLCASSAHDRGGYGYTFGSGTRLTVV.

There are a few counts of this clone. The J gene is TRBJ1-2, the V gene TRBV6-5; D gene unclear. V was shortened by 4 bases and J by 8 bases, with 14 bases between the two germline ends. CDR1 is MNHEY, CDR2 SVGAGI, per germline. This CDR3 has 13 amino acids. DNA for the CDR3: TGTGCCAGCAGTTCCCTCGGGTCCGGGGGCTACACCTTC. This encodes CASSSLGSGGYTF.

The chain combines TRBV4-2 with TRBJ1-2; D possibly corresponds to TRBD1 (6 bases). The germline V and J ends were trimmed by 0 bases and 2 bases, with 13 bases remaining between them. The CDR3 length is 16 residues. In germline, CDR1 is LGHNA, CDR2 YNFKEQ. CDR3 sequence: CASSQDLHRDNYGYTF. As DNA, the CDR3 is TGTGCCAGCAGCCAAGATCTCCACAGGGACAACTATGGCTACACCTTC.

This CDR3 reads CASRYPPRQGIDEQYF. The CDR3 DNA sequence: TGTGCCAGCAGATATCCTCCGAGACAGGGGATCGACGAGCAGTACTTC. The J gene is TRBJ2-7, the V gene TRBV2, with 8 bases identical to TRBD1. There are 16 residues in the CDR3. V was clipped by 6 bases and J by 5 bases; unmatched bases: 15. CDR1 SNHLY and CDR2 FYNNEI come from the germline V gene.

Points on this clone: Other nucleotide sequences in the sample specify the same CDR3. The V call is TRBV6-5, the J call TRBJ2-2; the D is unclear. Trimming took off 3 bases at V and 1 base at J, with 3 bases between the two ends. In germline, CDR1 is MNHEY, CDR2 SVGAGI. This CDR3 has 13 amino acids. CDR3 region: CASSYQNTGELFF. The CDR3 DNA reads TGTGCCAGCAGTTATCAGAACACCGGGGAGCTGTTTTTT.

The chain joins TRBV30 to TRBJ1-1, with no clear D. This CDR3 is built from 11 residues. The V end lost 6 bases, the J end lost 6 bases, and 11 bases lay between the germline ends. CDR1 is GTSNPN and CDR2 is SVGIG in the germline V gene (reference sequence). The CDR3 DNA reads TGTGCCTGTACTCATACAGCTGAAGCTTTCTTT. Protein sequence: CACTHTAEAFF.

The V gene is TRBV27, the J gene TRBJ2-7, with D hard to call. V was clipped by 5 bases and J by 0 bases, with 5 bases between them. CDR3 length equals 12 residues. CDR1 is MNHEY and CDR2 is SMNVEV in the germline V gene (reference sequence). The CDR3 DNA reads as TGTGCCAGCAGTGGCCTCTCCTACGAGCAGTACTTC. Translating gives CASSGLSYEQYF.

V usage is TRBV10-3 and J usage is TRBJ1-2; TRBD1 matches 8 bases. The junction had 7 bases not matched to a gene; V was cut back by 0 bases and J by 4 bases. The CDR3 is made up of 16 amino acids. CDR1 is ENHRY, CDR2 SYGVKD, per germline. The CDR3 DNA follows: TGTGCCATCAGTGAGTCCTCGACAGGGGATATCTATGGCTACACCTTC. As protein: CAISESSTGDIYGYTF.

This rearrangement joins TRBV6-1 to TRBJ1-2; D is ambiguous. V was clipped by 4 bases and J by 7 bases, with 16 bases between them. The V gene's germline CDR1 is MNHNS and CDR2 SASEGT. The CDR3 consists of 14 residues. CDR3 sequence (DNA): TGTGCCAGCAGTGTCGACGCGTTTGAGGGTGGCTACACCTTC. It is translated as CASSVDAFEGGYTF.

This clone came up a few times. The sample contains more than one DNA sequence encoding this CDR3. V is TRBV21-1 and J is TRBJ2-3; the D call TRBD1 from the table was never checked on the DNA. TRBV21-1 is shown as a pseudogene. This CDR3 is built from 16 residues. The CDR3 sequence is CASRPSPGPLTDTQYF. The CDR3 region has the DNA TGTGCCAGCCGCCCATCCCCAGGGCCTCTCACAGATACGCAGTATTTT.

This clone was seen once. The chain is built from TRBV5-1 and TRBJ2-7, with 9 bases lining up with TRBD1. CDR3 length: 14 residues. Germline loops: CDR1 SGHRS, CDR2 YFSETQ. The junction had 10 bases not matched to a gene; V was cut back by 5 bases and J by 7 bases. The DNA for the CDR3 is TGCGCCAGCAGACTTGGACAGGGGATGTGGGAGCAGTACTTC. It codes for CASRLGQGMWEQYF.

The genes are TRBV19 and TRBJ1-5; TRBD1 aligns across 7 bases. V lost 2 bases to trimming and J lost 7 bases; unmatched junction nucleotides: 8. Germline assignment: CDR1 LNHDA and CDR2 SQIVND (reference sequence). This CDR3 has 15 amino acids. In DNA form, the CDR3 reads TGTGCCAGTAGTATAAAGACAGGGAACGGACAGCCCCAGCATTTT. The encoded protein is CASSIKTGNGQPQHF.